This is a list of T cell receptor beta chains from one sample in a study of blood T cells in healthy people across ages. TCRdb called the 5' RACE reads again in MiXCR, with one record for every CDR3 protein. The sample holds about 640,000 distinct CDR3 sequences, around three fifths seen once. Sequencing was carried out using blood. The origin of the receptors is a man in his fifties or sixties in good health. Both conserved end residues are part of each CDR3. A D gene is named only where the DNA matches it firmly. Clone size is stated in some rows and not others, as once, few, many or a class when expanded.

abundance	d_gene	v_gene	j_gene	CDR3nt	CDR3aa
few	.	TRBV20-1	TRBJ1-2	TGCAGTGCTAGTTCCGGACAACACTATGGCTACACCTTC	CSASSGQHYGYTF
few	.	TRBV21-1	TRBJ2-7	TGTGCCAGCCCTCCGGGACATTCCTACGAGCAGTACTTC	CASPPGHSYEQYF
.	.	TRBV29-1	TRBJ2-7	TGCAGCGTTACAGGGTACGGCTCCGGCGAGCAGTACTTC	CSVTGYGSGEQYF
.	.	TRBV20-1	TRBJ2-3	TGCAGTGCCCGGATATCAGGTGATACGCAGTATTTT	CSARISGDTQYF
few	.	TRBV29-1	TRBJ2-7	TGCAGCGTTGAAGAATCGGGGGGCGGCTACGAGCAGTACTTC	CSVEESGGGYEQYF
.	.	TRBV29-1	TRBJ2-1	TGCAGCGTTGACCGGGCTGAGGGTTACAATGAGCAGTTCTTC	CSVDRAEGYNEQFF
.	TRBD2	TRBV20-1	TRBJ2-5	TGCAGTGCTGGCACCGCTAGCGGGGGTCTTGAGACCCAGTACTTC	CSAGTASGGLETQYF
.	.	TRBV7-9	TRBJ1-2	TGTGCCAGCAGCTTAGAGTCATTCTATGGCTACACCTTC	CASSLESFYGYTF
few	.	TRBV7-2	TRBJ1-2	TGTGCCAGCAGCTTAGGTTGGGGGCCGGGCTATGGCTACACCTTC	CASSLGWGPGYGYTF
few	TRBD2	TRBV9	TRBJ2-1	TGTGCCAGCACCCTCGGGGGGGGCGGGGGGCGAAACAATGAGCAGTTCTTC	CASTLGGGGGRNNEQFF